These 23 T cell receptor beta chains share one sample of origin, sequenced in a study of cytomegalovirus exposure and HLA in healthy donors. PCR amplification relied on 60 Vbeta primers (plus 13 Jbeta primers). TCRdb's copy holds only in-frame clones and misses some; the assay was immunoSEQ multiplex PCR. The data contain roughly 150,000 clones, more than 75% of them singletons. The sequenced material came from PBMCs. All receptors derive from a girl aged 2-9 years in good health and CMV-seropositive.

The chain carries TRBV4-1 and TRBJ2-3, with 8 nucleotides matching TRBD1. Per germline, CDR1 MGHRA and CDR2 YSYEKL. V trimming: 1 base; J trimming: 5 bases; junction bases outside the gene matches: 8. This CDR3 has 16 amino acids. This chain's CDR3 is CASSQVPGQEIDTQYF. The CDR3 region has the DNA TGCGCCAGCAGCCAAGTTCCGGGACAGGAGATAGATACGCAGTATTTT.

In nucleotides, the CDR3 is TGTGCCAGCAGCCGGGCGCAGGGGGATGACGAGCAGTACTTC. Its protein is CASSRAQGDDEQYF. The chain combines TRBV5-4 with TRBJ2-7, with TRBD1 identical over 7 bases. The J segment lost 5 bases and the V segment lost 4 bases, leaving 9 bases of the junction unmatched. Germline CDR1 reads SGHNT; CDR2 reads YYREEE (reference sequence). The CDR3 length is 14 residues. The full variable domain, with the rest looked up from reference TRBV5-4 and TRBJ2-7, is ETGVTQSPTHLIKTRGQQVTLRCSSQSGHNTVSWYQQALGQGPQFIFQYYREEENGRGNFPPRFSGLQFPNYSSELNVNALELDDSALYLCASSRAQGDDEQYFGPGTRLTVT.

V is TRBV6-1 and J is TRBJ1-5, with 9 bases matching TRBD1. V was pared by 5 bases and J by 5 bases, with 7 bases of the junction left unmatched. The CDR3 loop spans 15 amino acids. The germline CDR1 and CDR2 sequences are MNHNS and SASEGT. DNA for the CDR3: TGTGCCAGCAGTCTCCCGACAGGGGGGTATCAGCCCCAGCATTTT. The encoded protein is CASSLPTGGYQPQHF.

This chain links TRBV9 with TRBJ2-1; the D gene is possibly TRBD2 (5 bases). The CDR3 loop spans 15 amino acids. In germline, CDR1 is SGDLS, CDR2 YYNGEE. Trimming took off 4 bases at V and 0 bases at J, with 11 bases between the two ends. CDR3 coding DNA: TGTGCCAGCAGCCCCCCTGGGAGCTCCTACAATGAGCAGTTCTTC. This gives the protein CASSPPGSSYNEQFF.

The chain joins TRBV9 to TRBJ2-2, with D tentatively TRBD1 (5 bases). This CDR3 has 13 residues. Deletions cut 0 bases from V and 6 bases from J, with 6 bases between. The germline CDR1 and CDR2 sequences are SGDLS and YYNGEE. The CDR3 reads CASSVVGAGELFF. The CDR3, as DNA: TGTGCCAGCAGCGTAGTAGGGGCCGGGGAGCTGTTTTTT.

V gene TRBV4-2 combines with J gene TRBJ2-5, with 12 bases fitting TRBD2. The germline CDR1 and CDR2 sequences are LGHNA and YNFKEQ. This CDR3 comprises 17 residues. The J segment lost 9 bases and the V segment lost 0 bases, leaving 11 bases of the junction unmatched. The DNA for the CDR3 is TGTGCCAGCAGCCAAGAGGCCGCTAGGCTAGCGGGAGGGCCCCAGTACTTC. Its translation is CASSQEAARLAGGPQYF.

This chain connects TRBV5-1 to TRBJ2-1; the D gene is possibly TRBD2 (6 bases). Trimming removed 5 bases from V and 0 bases from J, with 9 bases in between. CDR3 length: 14 amino acids. Germline V lookup: CDR1 SGHRS, CDR2 YFSETQ. CDR3 sequence (DNA): TGCGCCAGCAGGGGACTGTACTCCTACAATGAGCAGTTCTTC. Its protein is CASRGLYSYNEQFF. Full variable domain (rest looked up from reference TRBV5-1 and TRBJ2-1): KAGVTQTPRYLIKTRGQQVTLSCSPISGHRSVSWYQQTPGQGLQFLFEYFSETQRNKGNFPGRFSGRQFSNSRSEMNVSTLELGDSALYLCASRGLYSYNEQFFGPGTRLTVL.

The gene calls are TRBV13 and TRBJ1-5; D possibly corresponds to TRBD1 (6 bases). This CDR3 has 14 residues. Per the germline V gene, CDR1 is PRHDT and CDR2 is FYEKMQ (reference sequence). V was pared by 8 bases and J by 6 bases, with 17 bases between. The CDR3 here is CASGEGGGSQPQHF. CDR3 bases: TGTGCCAGCGGTGAAGGGGGTGGCAGTCAGCCCCAGCATTTT.

This chain links TRBV14 with TRBJ2-5; 8 positions agree with TRBD2. Germline V gene lookup returns CDR1 SGHDN and CDR2 FVKESK. J was trimmed by 5 bases and V by 0 bases; bases with no gene match: 8. This CDR3 contains 16 residues. The CDR3 is CASSQDNSGVRETQYF. The CDR3 DNA is TGTGCCAGCAGCCAAGATAATAGCGGGGTGAGGGAGACCCAGTACTTC.

The DNA of the CDR3 is TGCGCCAGCAGACCCGGACAATTGACGGAGACCCAGTACTTC. This sequence encodes CASRPGQLTETQYF. This chain uses TRBV5-1 with TRBJ2-5; weak D call: TRBD1 (5 bases). CDR3 length: 14 residues. Per the germline V gene, CDR1 is SGHRS and CDR2 is YFSETQ. Deletions cut 5 bases from V and 5 bases from J, with 16 bases between.

The chain has TRBV5-8 and TRBJ1-2; 9 bases fit TRBD1. The CDR3 is 16 amino acids. In germline, CDR1 is SGHTS, CDR2 YDEGEE. Unmatched junction bases numbered 11, after V lost 3 bases and J lost 5 bases. In DNA form, the CDR3 reads TGTGCCAGCAGCTCAGACCCAGCCGGGACAGGGTATGGCTACACCTTC. This encodes CASSSDPAGTGYGYTF.

The count of this clone is one. CDR3 DNA sequence: TGTGCCAGCAGCTTTAACGGGGAGTATGGCTACACCTTC. Its protein is CASSFNGEYGYTF. The rearrangement links TRBV7-8 to TRBJ1-2; D gene unclear. In germline, CDR1 is SGHVS, CDR2 FQNEAQ. The CDR3 length is 13 residues. V was trimmed by 3 bases and J by 5 bases, leaving 10 bases between them.

The J gene is TRBJ1-5, the V gene TRBV28, with 7 bases that match TRBD1. J was trimmed by 4 bases and V by 5 bases; bases with no gene match: 5. Per the germline V gene, CDR1 is MDHEN and CDR2 is SYDVKM. The CDR3 sequence is 14 residues long. The CDR3 coding sequence is TGTGCCAGCAGTCCCCGACAGGGTAATCAGCCCCAGCATTTT. It yields the protein CASSPRQGNQPQHF. Combining the CDR3 with reference TRBV28 and TRBJ1-5 gives the whole variable domain DVKVTQSSRYLVKRTGEKVFLECVQDMDHENMFWYRQDPGLGLRLIYFSYDVKMKEKGDIPEGYSVSREKKERFSLILESASTNQTSMYLCASSPRQGNQPQHFGDGTRLSIL.

The CDR3 DNA reads TGTGCCAGCAGCTTAGTCGGACTAGCGGGAGAGACGCAGTATTTT. This sequence encodes CASSLVGLAGETQYF. The chain has TRBV7-9 and TRBJ2-3, with 13 nucleotides matching TRBD2. This CDR3 region has 15 residues. Germline-derived CDR1 and CDR2 are SEHNR and FQNEAQ (reference sequence). V gave up 1 base and J gave up 9 bases; unmatched junction bases: 4.

The CDR3 DNA follows: TGTGCCACCAGCCCGGGGGGAGAACAGGGGGACCATCAGCCCCAGCATTTT. Translating gives CATSPGGEQGDHQPQHF. The V gene is TRBV15, the J gene TRBJ1-5; the match to TRBD1 covers 8 bases. Germline CDR1 and CDR2: LNHNV and YYDKDF (reference sequence). There are 17 residues in the CDR3. Unmatched junction bases numbered 14, after V lost 5 bases and J lost 5 bases. The entire variable domain, with the rest obtained from reference TRBV15 and TRBJ1-5, is as follows: DAMVIQNPRYQVTQFGKPVTLSCSQTLNHNVMYWYQQKSSQAPKLLFHYYDKDFNNEADTPDNFQSRRPNTSFCFLDIRSPGLGDTAMYLCATSPGGEQGDHQPQHFGDGTRLSIL.

This CDR3 reads CASSLGQKEGEQYF. The CDR3 nucleotides are TGCGCCAGCAGCTTGGGACAAAAGGAGGGCGAGCAGTACTTC. The chain combines TRBV5-1 with TRBJ2-7; tentative D call: TRBD2 (6 bases). CDR3 length: 14 amino acids. Between the trimmed V and J ends, which lost 0 bases and 6 bases, there was a span of 13 bases. Germline CDR1 SGHRS, CDR2 YFSETQ.

This chain connects TRBV30 to TRBJ2-5; TRBD2 matches 11 bases. This CDR3 comprises 15 residues. Germline loops: CDR1 GTSNPN, CDR2 SVGIG (reference sequence). The junction had 3 bases not matched to a gene; V was cut back by 0 bases and J by 3 bases. CDR3 nucleotide sequence: TGTGCCTGGAGTGTGCGACTAGCGGGGAAAGAGACCCAGTACTTC. It translates to CAWSVRLAGKETQYF.

The V and J genes are TRBV28 and TRBJ2-1; TRBD1 is a possible D gene (6 bases). Per germline, CDR1 MDHEN and CDR2 SYDVKM. The CDR3 spans 15 residues. V lost 8 bases, J lost 2 bases, and 16 bases lay in between. CDR3 sequence: CASVGVGQTYNEQFF. The CDR3 DNA reads TGTGCCAGCGTTGGCGTCGGACAGACCTACAATGAGCAGTTCTTC.

V and J are TRBV27 and TRBJ1-2, with 8 bases identical to TRBD1. The CDR3 is 14 amino acids. Germline lookup yields CDR1 MNHEY and CDR2 SMNVEV (reference sequence). V lost 6 bases, J lost 4 bases, and 7 bases stayed unmatched. CDR3 sequence: CASRGRGPIYGYTF. The CDR3 DNA is TGTGCCAGCAGGGGCAGGGGGCCGATCTATGGCTACACCTTC.

The gene calls are TRBV9 and TRBJ2-1; TRBD1 aligns across 8 bases. CDR1 and CDR2 from the germline V gene are SGDLS and YYNGEE. This CDR3 is 15 amino acids long. J gave up 6 bases and V 3 bases, and 8 bases lay outside the gene matches. This CDR3 is CASSASGTGINEQFF. DNA for the CDR3: TGTGCCAGCAGCGCGTCAGGGACAGGCATCAATGAGCAGTTCTTC.

This chain connects TRBV28 to TRBJ2-7; possible D gene TRBD2, 6 bases. The CDR3 is 14 amino acids. Per the germline V gene, CDR1 is MDHEN and CDR2 is SYDVKM. Trimming removed 7 bases from V and 7 bases from J, with 20 bases in between. The CDR3 protein is CASTPIGEAGEQYF. CDR3 in DNA: TGTGCCAGCACCCCTATCGGGGAGGCGGGAGAGCAGTACTTC.

CDR3 DNA: TGTGCCTCAGGACAGGCGTTACTTTACACCTTC. Protein: CASGQALLYTF. This chain joins TRBV30 and TRBJ1-2, with 7 bases that match TRBD1. The length of the CDR3 is 11 residues. V was clipped by 7 bases and J by 11 bases; unmatched bases: 10. Germline values: CDR1 GTSNPN, CDR2 SVGIG (reference sequence).

The chain recombines TRBV5-1 with TRBJ2-7, with TRBD1 as a possible D gene (5 bases). The V gene's germline CDR1 is SGHRS and CDR2 YFSETQ. The CDR3 is 15 residues long. Trimming took 0 bases from V and 4 from J, leaving 14 bases between them. The CDR3 DNA follows: TGCGCCAGCAGCTTGGAAGGGGCTTCCCTTTACGAGCAGTACTTC. It codes for CASSLEGASLYEQYF. Drawing the rest from reference TRBV5-1 and TRBJ2-7, the complete variable domain is KAGVTQTPRYLIKTRGQQVTLSCSPISGHRSVSWYQQTPGQGLQFLFEYFSETQRNKGNFPGRFSGRQFSNSRSEMNVSTLELGDSALYLCASSLEGASLYEQYFGPGTRLTVT.